These T cell receptor beta chains were read from a single sample in a study of cytomegalovirus exposure and HLA in healthy donors. Data came from immunoSEQ multiplex PCR; TCRdb stores just in-frame clones and leaves some out. The table for this sample gives tens of thousands of clones. The sequenced sample was PBMCs. These TCRs come from a woman in her thirties or forties in good health and CMV-seropositive. Both conserved end residues are part of each CDR3. D genes are given only for firm matches. Only some rows state a clone size, as once, few, many or a class for expanded clones.

.	TRBJ2-7	TRBV13	TRBD2	TGTGCCAGCAGTTCAAACCCCTATGAGAGCGGGGGACGGCGAGTGCAGTACTTC	CASSSNPYESGGRRVQYF
.	TRBJ2-1	TRBV19	TRBD2	TGTGCCAGTAGAGCGGGGCCTGCCTATGAGCAGTTCTTC	CASRAGPAYEQFF
.	TRBJ2-7	TRBV5-1	TRBD2	TGCGCCAGCAGCTTGGCGGGGGGAGTCATCCCCAACGAGCAGTACTTC	CASSLAGGVIPNEQYF
.	TRBJ2-2	TRBV7-9	TRBD2	TGTGCCAGCAGCCCTCGCGGGGGGAACACCGGGGAGCTGTTTTTT	CASSPRGGNTGELFF
.	TRBJ1-2	TRBV7-2	.	TGTGCCAGCAGCTTCGGGAGATCGTCAGGCTACACCTTC	CASSFGRSSGYTF
.	TRBJ2-5	TRBV6-1	TRBD2	TGTGCCACCTCCGGGACTAGCTTTAGAGAGACCCAGTACTTC	CATSGTSFRETQYF
.	TRBJ2-3	TRBV6-4	TRBD2	TGTGCCAGCAGTGACTCGGAAGCGGGAGTGACAGATACGCAGTATTTT	CASSDSEAGVTDTQYF
.	TRBJ2-7	TRBV11-2	.	TGTGCCAGCAGCTCGACGTTGACTCCCGAGCAGTACTTC	CASSSTLTPEQYF
.	TRBJ2-2	TRBV4-2	.	TGTGCCAGCAGCCAAGTTAGTCCTTGGATAGCCGCGAACACCGGGGAGCTGTTTTTT	CASSQVSPWIAANTGELFF
.	TRBJ1-1	TRBV6-6	TRBD1	TGTGCCAGCAGGTCTGGACAGGCTAACACTGAAGCTTTCTTT	CASRSGQANTEAFF
.	TRBJ2-7	TRBV7-9	.	TGTGCCAGCAGCCATCTTTGGGGCGCCAGGATCTACGAGCAGTACTTC	CASSHLWGARIYEQYF
.	TRBJ2-1	TRBV7-9	TRBD2	TGTGCCAGCAGCTTAGCTAGCGGGGGGCCATACAATGAGCAGTTCTTC	CASSLASGGPYNEQFF
.	TRBJ2-5	TRBV7-2	TRBD1	TGTGCCAGCAGCCTGAGACAGGGGGGGACCCAGTACTTC	CASSLRQGGTQYF
.	TRBJ1-2	TRBV2	.	TGTGCCAGCAGTAGTGGCCTCTATGGCTACACCTTC	CASSSGLYGYTF
.	TRBJ1-2	TRBV4-3	TRBD1	TGCGCCAGCAGCCAAGAGTGGACAGGGCTGGCTGGCTACACCTTC	CASSQEWTGLAGYTF
.	TRBJ1-1	TRBV15	.	TGTGCCACCAGCAGTTTTCCGGTTAAGGGCAGGGACACTGAAGCTTTCTTT	CATSSFPVKGRDTEAFF
.	TRBJ2-2	TRBV27	.	TGTGCCAGCAGTTTACGGCCCGGGGGCACCGGGGAGCTGTTTTTT	CASSLRPGGTGELFF
.	TRBJ1-2	TRBV6-5	.	TGTGCCAGCAGTGCCGGTCGTGTTTACGGCTACACCTTC	CASSAGRVYGYTF
.	TRBJ1-5	TRBV28	.	TGTGCCAGCAGGAAGATTGGCGGGGCCCAGCCCCAGCATTTT	CASRKIGGAQPQHF
.	TRBJ2-1	TRBV4-3	.	TGCGCCAGCAGCCAAGAGGGGCTCGGCTCCTACAATGAGCAGTTCTTC	CASSQEGLGSYNEQFF
.	TRBJ2-5	TRBV6-6	.	TGTGCCAGCAGTTATATAGCGCGGGAGACCCAGTACTTC	CASSYIARETQYF
medium-sized	TRBJ1-5	TRBV6-1	.	TGTGCCAGCAGTGAATGGGCAGGGAGGGGAGAGCAGCCCCAGCATTTT	CASSEWAGRGEQPQHF
.	TRBJ2-1	TRBV9	TRBD2	TGTGCCAGCAGCGTAGAAGCTAGCGGGAGCAAGTACAATGAGCAGTTCTTC	CASSVEASGSKYNEQFF
.	TRBJ2-1	TRBV28	.	TGTGCCAGCAGACGGGGAGCAGAAAACAATGAGCAGTTCTTC	CASRRGAENNEQFF
.	TRBJ2-1	TRBV5-1	TRBD2	TGCGCCAGCAGCTTCGCGGGAGGTGAGCAGTTCTTC	CASSFAGGEQFF
.	TRBJ1-4	TRBV7-9	.	TGTGCCAGCAGCTTCGGACAAGGCCCAAATGAAAAACTGTTTTTT	CASSFGQGPNEKLFF
.	TRBJ2-7	TRBV5-4	.	TGTGCCAGCAGCGTCAACTACGAGCAGTACTTC	CASSVNYEQYF
.	TRBJ2-7	TRBV7-6	TRBD1	TGTGCCAGTCGTCGGGGACAGGGGGGAGAGCAGTACTTC	CASRRGQGGEQYF
.	TRBJ2-7	TRBV5-1	.	TGCGCCAGCAGCTTGCTGACGAGAGGGACCTACGAGCAGTACTTC	CASSLLTRGTYEQYF
.	TRBJ1-2	TRBV19	TRBD1	TGTGCCAGTAGTAGGACAGGGGGCTACTATGGCTACACCTTC	CASSRTGGYYGYTF
.	TRBJ2-5	TRBV7-2	TRBD2	TGTGCCAGCAGCATCGGGACTAGCCTCCAAGAGACCCAGTACTTC	CASSIGTSLQETQYF
.	TRBJ2-7	TRBV5-4	.	TGTGCCAGCAGCTTAATCGGGAGAGGCTACGAGCAGTACTTC	CASSLIGRGYEQYF
.	TRBJ2-7	TRBV6-6	TRBD1	TGTGCCACCGGGACAGGGGCCTACGAGCAGTACTTC	CATGTGAYEQYF
.	TRBJ1-6	TRBV2	.	TGTGCCAGCAGTGAAGAACAGAATAATTCACCCCTCCACTTT	CASSEEQNNSPLHF
.	TRBJ1-3	TRBV6-1	.	TGTGCCAGCAGTGCTCGCGTCGGTACTGGAAACACCATATATTTT	CASSARVGTGNTIYF
.	TRBJ1-3	TRBV28	TRBD1	TGTGCCAGCAGGATCGGACAGGGTTCTGGAAACACCATATATTTT	CASRIGQGSGNTIYF
.	TRBJ2-2	TRBV27	.	TGTGCCAGCAAGGGGCGGGGACAGTCGAACACCGGGGAGCTGTTTTTT	CASKGRGQSNTGELFF
.	TRBJ2-7	TRBV6-6	.	TGTGCCACCGAGAATCTAAGGCAGTACTTC	CATENLRQYF
.	TRBJ1-5	TRBV28	.	TGTGCCAGCAGCTTTACACAACGGGGGACCAATCAGCCCCAGCATTTT	CASSFTQRGTNQPQHF
.	TRBJ2-2	TRBV4-2	TRBD2	TGTGCCAGCAGCCAAGGGGCCGCTAGCGGGGGACACACCGGGGAGCTGTTTTTT	CASSQGAASGGHTGELFF
.	TRBJ2-1	TRBV6-4	TRBD2	TGTGCCAGCAGTGACGGGACTAGCGGGAACAATGAGCAGTTCTTC	CASSDGTSGNNEQFF
.	TRBJ2-6	TRBV9	TRBD1	TGTGCCAGCAGCGTAGTAGAGGGTATGGGGACAGGGGTATCTGGGGCCAACGTCCTGACTTTC	CASSVVEGMGTGVSGANVLTF